A single sample is the source of the 5 T cell receptor beta chains below, sequenced in a study of cytomegalovirus exposure and HLA in healthy donors. Clones were read by immunoSEQ multiplex PCR, and TCRdb kept only the in-frame ones, dropping some. The table lists more than 300,000 clones, roughly 88% of them singletons. The material sequenced was PBMCs. The receptors derive from a woman between 18 and 29 years old in good health and CMV-seronegative.

This clone was seen more than once but under ten times. The chain uses TRBV27 and TRBJ1-1, with no clear D. Trimming removed 4 bases at V and 3 bases at J, with 15 bases between. CDR1 is MNHEY and CDR2 is SMNVEV in the germline V gene (reference sequence). CDR3 length: 15 amino acids. The CDR3, as DNA: TGTGCCAGCAGTTCGTATCGGACTGTTCACACTGAAGCTTTCTTT. It encodes CASSSYRTVHTEAFF.

This chain joins TRBV9 and TRBJ2-3; weak D call: TRBD2 (6 bases). From germline, CDR1 is SGDLS and CDR2 YYNGEE. The CDR3 consists of 15 residues. Trimming took 0 bases from V and 3 from J, leaving 11 bases between them. The CDR3 here is CASSVGGRRTDTQYF. The CDR3 nucleotides read TGTGCCAGCAGCGTAGGAGGGAGGAGGACAGATACGCAGTATTTT.

The gene calls are TRBV6-5 and TRBJ1-1, with TRBD1 identical over 11 bases. Germline CDR1 is MNHEY and CDR2 is SVGAGI. The CDR3 consists of 15 residues. The J segment lost 10 bases and the V segment lost 6 bases, leaving 13 bases of the junction unmatched. The CDR3 loop is CASRPGQGALGRAFF. DNA for the CDR3: TGTGCCAGCAGGCCCGGACAGGGGGCGCTAGGTCGAGCTTTCTTT.

Concerning this clone: The identical CDR3 is also encoded by other nucleotide sequences in the sample. The gene calls are TRBV14 and TRBJ2-5; no definite D call. This CDR3 comprises 13 residues. The germline CDR1 and CDR2 sequences are SGHDN and FVKESK. V lost 6 bases and J lost 2, with 10 bases in between. Here the CDR3 reads CASSRQVQETQYF. In DNA, the CDR3 is TGTGCCAGCAGTAGGCAGGTACAAGAGACCCAGTACTTC.

This chain joins TRBV27 and TRBJ2-5; 9 bases line up with TRBD2. This CDR3 comprises 14 residues. With 7 bases clipped from V and 5 bases from J, the junction kept 8 bases outside the gene matches. The germline gives CDR1 MNHEY, CDR2 SMNVEV (reference sequence). The CDR3 loop is CASTSAGGVETQYF. The DNA for the CDR3 is TGTGCCAGCACCTCAGCGGGAGGTGTGGAGACCCAGTACTTC.